The next 32 T cell receptor beta chains were all read from a single sample in a study of blood T cell repertoires in COVID-19. Data came from immunoSEQ multiplex PCR; TCRdb stores just in-frame clones and leaves some out. The table has roughly 25,000 clones, roughly nine tenths seen once. Material: peripheral blood. The receptors were gathered from a man between 65 and 85 years old with active COVID-19.

In DNA form, the CDR3 reads TGTGCCAGTAGTATAGTCGGCGGGAGGGACGGCTCCTACAATGAGCAGTTCTTC. This gives the protein CASSIVGGRDGSYNEQFF. The chain links TRBV19 to TRBJ2-1, with 9 bases aligning to TRBD2. Germline trimming cut 1 base from V and 0 bases from J; bases unmatched to any gene: 7. The CDR3 is made up of 18 amino acids. Germline values: CDR1 LNHDA, CDR2 SQIVND (reference sequence).

This clone was counted a single time. The chain uses TRBV19 and TRBJ2-1; 9 bases match TRBD1. Germline trimming cut 3 bases from V and 2 bases from J; bases unmatched to any gene: 5. The germline CDR1 and CDR2 sequences are LNHDA and SQIVND (reference sequence). The CDR3 has 16 residues. The DNA of the CDR3 is TGTGCCAGTAGTATCCTGGGGACAGGGCCCTACAATGAGCAGTTCTTC. This gives the protein CASSILGTGPYNEQFF.

CDR3 nucleotides: TGTGCCAGCTCACCGGACAGGAAAAACTCCTACGAGCAGTACTTC. This codes for CASSPDRKNSYEQYF. This chain connects TRBV18 to TRBJ2-7; 7 bases align to TRBD1. This CDR3 spans 15 amino acids. Per germline, CDR1 KGHSH and CDR2 LQKENI. Trimming cost V 3 bases and J 0 bases; bases outside gene matches: 5.

The chain recombines TRBV18 with TRBJ2-7, with TRBD2 matching over 11 bases. CDR3 length: 16 residues. Per the germline V gene, CDR1 is KGHSH and CDR2 is LQKENI. Trimming took 6 bases from V and 6 from J; bases not matched to a gene: 13. The CDR3 spells CASSASGRKGGPEQYF. The DNA for the CDR3 is TGTGCCAGCTCGGCTAGCGGGAGGAAAGGGGGGCCCGAGCAGTACTTC. The variable domain in full, completed from reference TRBV18 and TRBJ2-7, reads NAGVMQNPRHLVRRRGQEARLRCSPMKGHSHVYWYRQLPEEGLKFMVYLQKENIIDESGMPKERFSAEFPKEGPSILRIQQVVRGDSAAYFCASSASGRKGGPEQYFGPGTRLTVT.

V and J are TRBV30 and TRBJ2-7, with D possibly TRBD1 on 6 matching bases. Trimming left V 2 bases short and J 6 bases short, with 11 bases between. There are 12 residues in the CDR3. Germline V lookup: CDR1 GTSNPN, CDR2 SVGIG (reference sequence). CDR3 bases: TGTGCCTGGAGTCAAACAGGGTTCGAGCAGTACTTC. This sequence encodes CAWSQTGFEQYF.

The chain uses TRBV19 and TRBJ1-1, with 7 bases identical to TRBD1. The germline V gene encodes CDR1 LNHDA and CDR2 SQIVND (reference sequence). This CDR3 is built from 15 residues. The V segment lost 3 bases and the J segment 4 bases; nucleotides outside the gene matches: 8. CDR3 DNA: TGTGCCAGTAGTATGAAAGAGGGGGCGCTCACTGAAGCTTTCTTT. It is translated as CASSMKEGALTEAFF.

The J gene is TRBJ1-5, the V gene TRBV28; D ambiguous. Germline assignment: CDR1 MDHEN and CDR2 SYDVKM. V was shortened by 4 bases and J by 7 bases, with 8 bases between the two germline ends. The length of the CDR3 is 12 residues. Written as DNA, the CDR3 is TGTGCCAGCAGTTCTCTCCAGCAGCCCCAGCATTTT. Translating gives CASSSLQQPQHF.

J is TRBJ2-7 and V is TRBV30, with a tentative D call TRBD1 (6 bases). The CDR3 has 11 residues. CDR1 GTSNPN and CDR2 SVGIG come from the germline V gene (reference sequence). The ends were cut back, 7 bases at V and 4 bases at J, with 11 bases in the middle. The CDR3 sequence is CASLDRYEQYF. CDR3 DNA sequence: TGTGCCTCCCTGGACAGATACGAGCAGTACTTC.

V and J are TRBV24-1 and TRBJ2-3; possible D gene TRBD1, 5 bases. The CDR3 totals 13 residues. In germline, CDR1 is KGHDR, CDR2 SFDVKD. V lost 9 bases to trimming and J lost 4 bases, with 13 bases between them. The CDR3 loop is CATAKQGSDTQYF. The CDR3 coding sequence is TGTGCCACCGCCAAGCAGGGTTCAGATACGCAGTATTTT.

The chain has TRBV7-9 and TRBJ2-3, with TRBD2 identical over 8 bases. Germline V gives CDR1 SEHNR, CDR2 FQNEAQ (reference sequence). V was clipped by 5 bases and J by 6 bases; unmatched bases: 10. The CDR3 contains 15 residues. CDR3 residues: CASSLRGGGPDTQYF. The CDR3 DNA reads as TGTGCCAGCAGCCTTCGGGGGGGCGGGCCCGATACGCAGTATTTT.

The V call is TRBV7-3, the J call TRBJ1-4; D might be TRBD1 (6 bases). The CDR3 is 13 amino acids. Germline V CDR1 and CDR2: SGHTA, FQGTGA. The V end lost 4 bases, the J end lost 8 bases, and 11 bases lay between the germline ends. CDR3 nucleotide sequence: TGTGCCAGCAGCTCCAGGGGAGAGGAAAAACTGTTTTTT. It yields the protein CASSSRGEEKLFF.

On this clone: One end of the junction varies from germline; a read error may be responsible. This chain joins TRBV7-7 and TRBJ2-3; 9 nucleotides agree with TRBD1. Germline CDR1 and CDR2: SSHAT and FNYEAQ (reference sequence). This CDR3 contains 16 residues. This chain's CDR3 is CASSFPPGQGVGTQYF. CDR3 coding DNA: TGTGCTAGCAGTTTTCCTCCGGGACAGGGTGTGGGTACGCAGTATTTT.

The chain combines TRBV18 with TRBJ2-3; perhaps TRBD2 as D (5 bases). The ends were cut back, 4 bases at V and 3 bases at J, with 17 bases in the middle. In germline, CDR1 is KGHSH, CDR2 LQKENI. CDR3 length: 16 amino acids. The CDR3 reads CASSQYTGITTDTQYF. The CDR3 DNA reads as TGTGCCAGCTCACAATACACGGGAATCACTACAGATACGCAGTATTTT.

The chain couples TRBV25-1 to TRBJ2-2, with a possible D match to TRBD1 (6 bases). The CDR3 contains 14 residues. Germline V gene data show CDR1 as MGHDK and CDR2 as SYGVNS. Trimming shortened V by 4 bases and J by 4 bases, and 10 bases separated the two germline ends. In nucleotides, the CDR3 is TGTGCCAGCAGTGGACAGGCGCGCACCGGGGAGCTGTTTTTT. This codes for CASSGQARTGELFF.

The chain has TRBV19 and TRBJ2-4; the match to TRBD2 covers 13 bases. V shed 1 base, J shed 0 bases, and the junction held 6 bases outside the gene matches. The length of the CDR3 is 19 residues. Germline V gene sequence: CDR1 LNHDA, CDR2 SQIVND (reference sequence). The CDR3 reads CASSIGRLAGGIAKNIQYF. CDR3 nucleotides: TGTGCCAGTAGTATAGGCAGACTAGCGGGAGGAATAGCCAAAAACATTCAGTACTTC.

This clone was counted between two and nine times. The chain employs TRBV19 and TRBJ2-4; 7 nucleotides agree with TRBD1. CDR3 length: 14 amino acids. Germline V CDR1 and CDR2: LNHDA, SQIVND (reference sequence). The J segment lost 1 base and the V segment lost 5 bases, leaving 2 bases of the junction unmatched. CDR3 amino acids: CASSDRAAKNIQYF. As DNA, the CDR3 is TGTGCCAGTAGTGACAGGGCGGCCAAAAACATTCAGTACTTC.

The chain employs TRBV19 and TRBJ2-1, with 11 bases lining up with TRBD2. With 5 bases clipped from V and 15 bases from J, the junction kept 15 bases outside the gene matches. CDR1 and CDR2 from the germline V gene are LNHDA and SQIVND (reference sequence). The CDR3 contains 15 residues. The CDR3 is CASSPQASGRLVVFF. The CDR3 DNA reads as TGTGCCAGTAGTCCCCAGGCTAGCGGGAGGTTAGTTGTGTTCTTC.

The rearrangement joins TRBV10-3 to TRBJ2-7; D possibly corresponds to TRBD2 (5 bases). Germline CDR1 and CDR2: ENHRY and SYGVKD. The CDR3 spans 13 residues. Trimming removed 4 bases at V and 2 bases at J, with 9 bases between. CDR3 sequence reads: CAISGSGPYEQYF. The CDR3 DNA is TGTGCCATCAGTGGCAGCGGTCCCTACGAGCAGTACTTC.

The V call is TRBV4-3, the J call TRBJ2-1, with 7 bases identical to TRBD2. This CDR3 contains 17 residues. Looked up from germline, CDR1 is LGHNA and CDR2 is YSLEER. Trimming removed 0 bases from V and 0 bases from J; junction bases left unmatched: 5. The CDR3 reads CASSQDPLAVSYNEQFF. In DNA form, the CDR3 reads TGCGCCAGCAGCCAAGATCCCCTAGCGGTCTCCTACAATGAGCAGTTCTTC.

The chain recombines TRBV6-6 with TRBJ1-1; D may be TRBD1 (6 bases). Germline CDR1 and CDR2: MNHNY and SVGAGI (reference sequence). With 5 bases removed from V and 0 bases from J, the gap between germline ends came to 10 bases. The CDR3 has 14 residues. This chain's CDR3 is CASSLGGVNTEAFF. The DNA for the CDR3 is TGTGCCAGCAGTCTTGGGGGCGTGAACACTGAAGCTTTCTTT.

The chain joins TRBV7-2 to TRBJ2-1, with D perhaps TRBD1 (5 bases). There are 13 residues in the CDR3. Trimming left V 5 bases short and J 12 bases short, with 17 bases between. Germline V gene sequence: CDR1 SGHTA, CDR2 FQGNSA. Here the CDR3 reads CASSLAPGRGQFF. CDR3 nucleotide sequence: TGTGCCAGCAGCCTTGCCCCGGGTAGGGGGCAGTTCTTC.

V is TRBV4-1 and J is TRBJ2-1, with D possibly matching TRBD2 (5 bases). This CDR3 has 15 amino acids. The V and J ends lost 1 base and 4 bases respectively, with 11 bases between them. Germline V CDR1 and CDR2: MGHRA, YSYEKL. The CDR3 loop is CASSQVTGGYNEQFF. CDR3 DNA sequence: TGCGCCAGCAGCCAAGTAACCGGCGGGTACAATGAGCAGTTCTTC.

The V and J genes are TRBV28 and TRBJ2-7, with a possible D match to TRBD1 (6 bases). Trimming took 8 bases from V and 7 from J, leaving 18 bases between them. In germline, CDR1 is MDHEN, CDR2 SYDVKM. The CDR3 runs 13 residues. The CDR3 DNA is TGTGCCAGCGCCTCAGGGGTCCCTCGGGAGCAGTACTTC. Translation gives CASASGVPREQYF.

V usage is TRBV9 and J usage is TRBJ2-3; D possibly corresponds to TRBD2 (5 bases). With 4 bases removed from V and 6 bases from J, the gap between germline ends came to 9 bases. The CDR3 spans 12 residues. The V gene's germline CDR1 is SGDLS and CDR2 YYNGEE. The CDR3 is CASSPRRDTQYF. In DNA, the CDR3 is TGTGCCAGCAGCCCCCGGAGGGATACGCAGTATTTT.

The J gene is TRBJ2-3, the V gene TRBV19, with TRBD2 identical over 11 bases. From germline, CDR1 is LNHDA and CDR2 SQIVND (reference sequence). J was trimmed by 4 bases and V by 5 bases; bases with no gene match: 8. The CDR3 runs to 16 residues. In DNA form, the CDR3 reads TGTGCCAGTAGTGATGGTAGCGGGGGGGCCTCAGATACGCAGTATTTT. Encoded protein: CASSDGSGGASDTQYF.

The J gene is TRBJ1-6, the V gene TRBV27, with 9 bases matching TRBD1. CDR3 length equals 17 residues. CDR1 is MNHEY and CDR2 is SMNVEV in the germline V gene (reference sequence). The ends lost 5 bases at V and 0 bases at J; junction bases unmatched: 5. CDR3 sequence (DNA): TGTGCCAGCAGTAGGGGACAGGGTAGCTCCTATAATTCACCCCTCCACTTT. Protein: CASSRGQGSSYNSPLHF.

This clone was counted once. The chain is built from TRBV6-5 and TRBJ2-3, with 7 bases aligning to TRBD2. J gave up 3 bases and V 4 bases, and 1 base lay outside the gene matches. The CDR3 has 13 residues. The germline V gene has CDR1 MNHEY and CDR2 SVGAGI. Here the CDR3 reads CASSWGGTDTQYF. The CDR3 DNA follows: TGTGCCAGCAGTTGGGGGGGGACAGATACGCAGTATTTT.

The genes are TRBV19 and TRBJ1-5; D is undetermined. V lost 3 bases and J 4 bases, leaving 4 bases between the germline ends. This CDR3 comprises 12 residues. CDR1 and CDR2 (germline): LNHDA, SQIVND (reference sequence). CDR3 DNA: TGTGCCAGTAGTATCGGGAATCAGCCCCAGCATTTT. Translated, it gives CASSIGNQPQHF.

This chain links TRBV4-2 with TRBJ1-4, with D possibly matching TRBD1 (5 bases). The length of the CDR3 is 16 residues. V lost 1 base and J 3 bases, leaving 12 bases between the germline ends. The germline V gene has CDR1 LGHNA and CDR2 YNFKEQ. The DNA of the CDR3 is TGTGCCAGCAGCCAAGCTGGAGGGACGGCTAATGAAAAACTGTTTTTT. Protein sequence: CASSQAGGTANEKLFF.

The chain recombines TRBV30 with TRBJ2-1, with 11 bases lining up with TRBD2. The CDR3 spans 18 residues. CDR1 GTSNPN and CDR2 SVGIG come from the germline V gene (reference sequence). With V trimmed by 1 base and J by 0 bases, 8 bases remained unmatched. CDR3 loop: CAWSAPLAGGLSYNEQFF. Here the CDR3 DNA reads TGTGCCTGGAGTGCCCCGCTAGCGGGGGGCCTCTCCTACAATGAGCAGTTCTTC.

Concerning this clone itself: This same CDR3 is encoded by further DNA sequences in the sample. The chain's CDR3 is CASSLAAGYEQYF. The DNA of the CDR3 is TGCGCCAGCAGCTTGGCCGCGGGCTACGAGCAGTACTTC. This chain connects TRBV5-1 to TRBJ2-7; D is possibly TRBD2 (5 bases). V was pared by 0 bases and J by 3 bases, with 7 bases between. This CDR3 has 13 amino acids. Germline V gives CDR1 SGHRS, CDR2 YFSETQ.

This clone was seen only a few times. The V and J genes are TRBV4-1 and TRBJ1-5; TRBD1 is a possible D gene (5 bases). The CDR3 extends over 16 amino acids. V shed 0 bases and J shed 7 bases, with 16 bases lying between them. In germline, CDR1 is MGHRA, CDR2 YSYEKL. CDR3 amino acids: CASSQEWQGRHQPQHF. The CDR3 DNA is TGCGCCAGCAGCCAAGAGTGGCAGGGCAGGCACCAGCCCCAGCATTTT.